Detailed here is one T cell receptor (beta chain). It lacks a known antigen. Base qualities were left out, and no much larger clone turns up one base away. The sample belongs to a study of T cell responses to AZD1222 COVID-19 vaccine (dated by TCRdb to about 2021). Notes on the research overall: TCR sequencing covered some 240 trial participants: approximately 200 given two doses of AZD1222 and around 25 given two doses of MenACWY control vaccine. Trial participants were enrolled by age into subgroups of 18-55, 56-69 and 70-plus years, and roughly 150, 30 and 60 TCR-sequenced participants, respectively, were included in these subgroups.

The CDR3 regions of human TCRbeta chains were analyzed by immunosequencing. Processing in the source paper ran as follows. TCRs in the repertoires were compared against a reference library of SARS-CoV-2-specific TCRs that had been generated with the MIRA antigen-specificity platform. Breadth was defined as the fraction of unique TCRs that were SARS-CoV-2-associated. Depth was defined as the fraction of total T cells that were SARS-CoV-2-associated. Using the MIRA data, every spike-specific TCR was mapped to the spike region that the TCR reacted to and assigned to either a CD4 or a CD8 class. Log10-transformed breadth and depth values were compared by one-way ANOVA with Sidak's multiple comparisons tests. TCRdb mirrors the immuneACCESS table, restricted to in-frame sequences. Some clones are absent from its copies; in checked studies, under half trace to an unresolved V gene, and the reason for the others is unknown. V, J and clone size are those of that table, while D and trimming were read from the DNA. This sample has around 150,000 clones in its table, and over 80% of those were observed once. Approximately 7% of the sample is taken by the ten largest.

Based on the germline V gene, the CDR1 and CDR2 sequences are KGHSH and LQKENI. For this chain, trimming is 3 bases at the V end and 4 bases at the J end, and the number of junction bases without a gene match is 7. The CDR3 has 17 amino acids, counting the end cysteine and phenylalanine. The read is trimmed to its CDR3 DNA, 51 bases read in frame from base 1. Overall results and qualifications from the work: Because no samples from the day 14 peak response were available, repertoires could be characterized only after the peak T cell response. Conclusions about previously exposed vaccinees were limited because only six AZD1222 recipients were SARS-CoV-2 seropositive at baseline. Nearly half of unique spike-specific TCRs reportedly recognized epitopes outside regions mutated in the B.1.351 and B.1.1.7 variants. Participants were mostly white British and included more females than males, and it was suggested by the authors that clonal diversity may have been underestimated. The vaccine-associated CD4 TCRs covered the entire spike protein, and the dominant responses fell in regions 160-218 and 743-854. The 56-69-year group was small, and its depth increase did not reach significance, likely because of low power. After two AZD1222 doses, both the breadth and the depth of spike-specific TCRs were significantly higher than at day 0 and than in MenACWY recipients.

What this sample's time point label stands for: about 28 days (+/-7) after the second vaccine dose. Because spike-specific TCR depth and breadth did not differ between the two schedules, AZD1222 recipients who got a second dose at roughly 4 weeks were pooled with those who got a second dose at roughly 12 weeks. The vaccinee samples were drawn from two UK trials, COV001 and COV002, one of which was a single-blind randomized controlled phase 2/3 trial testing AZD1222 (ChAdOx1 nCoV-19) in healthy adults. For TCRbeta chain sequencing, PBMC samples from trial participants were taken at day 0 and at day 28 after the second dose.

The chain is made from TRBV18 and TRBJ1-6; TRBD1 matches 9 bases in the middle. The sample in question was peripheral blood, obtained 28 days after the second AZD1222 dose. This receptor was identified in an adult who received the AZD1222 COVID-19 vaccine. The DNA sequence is TGTGCCAGCTCACCGCCTAATGACAGGGGGTATAATTCACCCCTCCACTTT. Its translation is CASSPPNDRGYNSPLHF.